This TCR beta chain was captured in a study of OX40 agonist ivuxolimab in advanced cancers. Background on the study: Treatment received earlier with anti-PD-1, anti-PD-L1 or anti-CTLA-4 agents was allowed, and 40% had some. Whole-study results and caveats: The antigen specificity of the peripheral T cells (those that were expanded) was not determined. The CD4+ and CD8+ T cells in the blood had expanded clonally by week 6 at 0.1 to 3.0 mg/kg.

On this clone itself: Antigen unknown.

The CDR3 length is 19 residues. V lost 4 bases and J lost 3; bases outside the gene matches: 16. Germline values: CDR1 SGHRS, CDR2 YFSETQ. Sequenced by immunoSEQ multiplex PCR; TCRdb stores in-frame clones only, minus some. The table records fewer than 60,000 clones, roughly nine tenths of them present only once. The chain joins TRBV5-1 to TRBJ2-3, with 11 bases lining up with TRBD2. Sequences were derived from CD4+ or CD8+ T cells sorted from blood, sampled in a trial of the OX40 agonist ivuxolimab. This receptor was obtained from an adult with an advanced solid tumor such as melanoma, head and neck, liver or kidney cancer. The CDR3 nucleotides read TGCGCCAGCAGCCTTACTAGGTCACTAGCGGGGGCTCGGACAGATACGCAGTATTTT. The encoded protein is CASSLTRSLAGARTDTQYF.